A selection of T cell receptor beta chains follows, all from one sample in a study of radiation and T cells in renal cell carcinoma. Repertoires were generated with immunoSEQ multiplex PCR, while TCRdb's copy carries only in-frame clones and drops some. The profile covers around 86,000 clones, with approximately 86% appearing a single time and approximately 22% taken by the ten largest. The material sequenced was blood, taken from a patient whose treatment included radiotherapy and nephrectomy. The receptors were gathered from a woman aged 45-65 years with renal cell carcinoma. Both conserved end residues are part of each CDR3.

v_gene	CDR3aa
TRBV5-1	CASGPTSGVYSYNEQFF
TRBV9	CASSLRLAGDLNEQFF
TRBV18	CASSNIGQSNQPQHF
TRBV7-2	CASSSSGTGNTGELFF
TRBV7-2	CASSLGDLGTEAFF
TRBV27	CASRVGTSAQYF
TRBV27	CASSPRTGSYEQYF
TRBV5-5	CASSVTGGGRNQPQHF
TRBV4-3	CASSQEPSGRLDTQYF
TRBV4-1	CASSLPGTNEQYF
TRBV18	CASSPQGQETQYF
TRBV2	CASSAEGPDTEAFF
TRBV29-1	CSVGDRVETGELFF
TRBV6-6	CASRRGDRETQYF
TRBV4-1	CASSLRDFLDEQFF
TRBV2	CASRALSSGYTEAFF
TRBV7-2	CASSLEAGSRFF
TRBV7-2	CASSSLPAGNQPQHF
TRBV4-3	CASSLGPKQNSPLHF
TRBV18	CASSPPGQKTEAFF
TRBV9	CASSAVRGTGEIAEAFF
TRBV7-9	CASTPGADGNTIYF
TRBV7-7	CASSLAPGLGETQYF
TRBV20-1	CSAPGVTQYF
TRBV28	CASSLIGDTEAFF
TRBV7-2	CASSANRVQETQYF
TRBV5-1	CASSLMVENEQFF
TRBV7-2	CASSLVRNNEQFF